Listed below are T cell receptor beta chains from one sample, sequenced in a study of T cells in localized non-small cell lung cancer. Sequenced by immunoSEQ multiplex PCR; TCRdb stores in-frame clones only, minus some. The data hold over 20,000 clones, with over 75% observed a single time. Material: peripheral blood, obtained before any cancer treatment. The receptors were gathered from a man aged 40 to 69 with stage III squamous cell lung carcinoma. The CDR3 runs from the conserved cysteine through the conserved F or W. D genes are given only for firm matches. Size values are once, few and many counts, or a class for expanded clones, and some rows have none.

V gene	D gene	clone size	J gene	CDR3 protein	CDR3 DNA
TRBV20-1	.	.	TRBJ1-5	CSAGGAQPQHF	TGCAGTGCTGGGGGGGCACAGCCCCAGCATTTT
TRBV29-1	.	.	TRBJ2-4	CSVVPNRLAKNIQYF	TGCAGCGTTGTCCCAAACCGCCTAGCCAAAAACATTCAGTACTTC
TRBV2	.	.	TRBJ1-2	CASRGGSSNYGYTF	TGTGCCAGCAGGGGAGGCAGTTCGAACTATGGCTACACCTTC
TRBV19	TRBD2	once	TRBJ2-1	CASRLAGDNEQFF	TGTGCCAGTAGGCTAGCGGGGGACAATGAGCAGTTCTTC
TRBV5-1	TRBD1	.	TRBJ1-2	CASSSTRTGTGGYTF	TGCGCCAGCAGCTCTACTCGGACAGGGACAGGTGGCTACACCTTC
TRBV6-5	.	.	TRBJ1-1	CASRAGPRTEAFF	TGTGCCAGCAGGGCAGGGCCAAGGACTGAAGCTTTCTTT
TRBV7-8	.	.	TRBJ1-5	CASSFARGYQPQHF	TGTGCCAGCAGCTTTGCCAGGGGTTATCAGCCCCAGCATTTT
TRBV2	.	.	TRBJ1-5	CASRIDTLQPQHF	TGTGCCAGCAGGATCGACACATTGCAGCCCCAGCATTTT
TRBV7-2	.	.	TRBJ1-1	CASSSILIGSTEAFF	TGTGCCAGCAGCTCAATCCTGATAGGGAGCACTGAAGCTTTCTTT
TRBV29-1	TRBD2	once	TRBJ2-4	CSARLAGGQNIQYF	TGCAGCGCAAGACTAGCGGGAGGGCAAAACATTCAGTACTTC
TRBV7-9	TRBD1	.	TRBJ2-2	CASSLLSRTGWTGELFF	TGTGCCAGCAGCTTATTGTCTAGGACAGGGTGGACCGGGGAGCTGTTTTTT
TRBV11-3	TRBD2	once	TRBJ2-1	CASSPGTSGGNNEQFF	TGTGCCAGCAGCCCGGGGACTAGCGGGGGGAACAATGAGCAGTTCTTC
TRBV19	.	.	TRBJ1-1	CASSLQHLNTEAFF	TGTGCCAGTAGTCTCCAGCACCTGAACACTGAAGCTTTCTTT
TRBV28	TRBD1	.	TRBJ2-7	CASSFPQGARYEQYF	TGTGCCAGCAGTTTCCCCCAGGGGGCGCGATACGAGCAGTACTTC
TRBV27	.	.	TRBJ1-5	CASSLATGSSQPQHF	TGTGCCAGCAGTTTGGCCACAGGGTCAAGTCAGCCCCAGCATTTT
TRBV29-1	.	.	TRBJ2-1	CSVESGVIYNEQFF	TGCAGCGTTGAATCCGGGGTTATCTACAATGAGCAGTTCTTC
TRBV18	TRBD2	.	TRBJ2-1	CASSPPGSGRTYNEQFF	TGTGCCAGCTCTCCCCCGGGTAGCGGGAGAACCTACAATGAGCAGTTCTTC
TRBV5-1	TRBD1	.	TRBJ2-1	CASSQRTGSNEQFF	TGCGCCAGCAGCCAACGGACAGGGAGCAATGAGCAGTTCTTC
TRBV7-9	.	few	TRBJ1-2	CASSPGGSLGYGYTF	TGTGCCAGCAGCCCCGGGGGTTCGTTAGGGTATGGCTACACCTTC
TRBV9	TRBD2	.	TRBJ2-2	CASSDGLATANTGELFF	TGTGCCAGCAGCGACGGACTAGCGACCGCGAACACCGGGGAGCTGTTTTTT
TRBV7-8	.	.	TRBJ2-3	CASSKGGWIPEYF	TGTGCCAGCAGCAAAGGAGGCTGGATCCCGGAGTATTTT
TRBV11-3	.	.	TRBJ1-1	CASSRHNTEAFF	TGTGCCAGCAGCCGACACAACACTGAAGCTTTCTTT
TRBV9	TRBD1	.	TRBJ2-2	CASGTGTGSGELFF	TGTGCCAGCGGTACCGGGACAGGGTCCGGGGAGCTGTTTTTT
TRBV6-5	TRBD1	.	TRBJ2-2	CASSYGTGFTGELFF	TGTGCCAGCAGTTACGGGACAGGGTTCACCGGGGAGCTGTTTTTT
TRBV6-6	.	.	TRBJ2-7	CASSYKTAYEQYF	TGTGCCAGCAGTTACAAGACAGCCTACGAGCAGTACTTC
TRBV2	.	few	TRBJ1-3	CASRMTESSGNTIYF	TGTGCCAGCAGGATGACGGAGAGCTCTGGAAACACCATATATTTT
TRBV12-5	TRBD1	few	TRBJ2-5	CASGLGGQGWETQYF	TGTGCTAGTGGTTTGGGAGGACAGGGGTGGGAGACCCAGTACTTC
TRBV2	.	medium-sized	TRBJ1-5	CASRWTDNQPQHF	TGTGCCAGCAGATGGACAGACAATCAGCCCCAGCATTTT
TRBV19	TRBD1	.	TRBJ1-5	CASSRQGGNQPQHF	TGTGCCAGTAGTAGACAGGGTGGCAATCAGCCCCAGCATTTT
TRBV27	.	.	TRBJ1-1	CASSRGVRTEAFF	TGTGCCAGCAGTCGTGGGGTGAGGACTGAAGCTTTCTTT
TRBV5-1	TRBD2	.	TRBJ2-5	CASRLAGDRRETQYF	TGCGCCAGCAGACTAGCGGGAGACCGCCGGGAGACCCAGTACTTC
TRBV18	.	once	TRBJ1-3	CASSPGGNTIYF	TGTGCCAGCTCACCGGGCGGAAACACCATATATTTT
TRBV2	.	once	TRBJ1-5	CAKGLGSNQPQHF	TGTGCCAAGGGATTAGGGAGCAATCAGCCCCAGCATTTT
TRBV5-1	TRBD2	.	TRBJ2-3	CASSSSGRADTQYF	TGCGCCAGCAGCTCTAGCGGGAGGGCAGATACGCAGTATTTT
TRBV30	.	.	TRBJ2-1	CAWEALRKNYNEQFF	TGTGCCTGGGAGGCCTTGCGCAAAAACTACAATGAGCAGTTCTTC
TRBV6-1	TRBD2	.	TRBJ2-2	CASNSGLAGTGELFF	TGTGCCAGTAACTCGGGACTAGCGGGAACCGGGGAGCTGTTTTTT
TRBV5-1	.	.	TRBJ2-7	CASSSTYEQYF	TGCGCCAGCAGCTCTACCTACGAGCAGTACTTC
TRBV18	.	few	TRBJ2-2	CASSPPDEAGELFF	TGTGCCAGCTCACCACCGGACGAGGCCGGGGAGCTGTTTTTT
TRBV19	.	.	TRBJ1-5	CASRSLWAGNQPQHF	TGTGCCAGTAGGTCTCTCTGGGCAGGCAATCAGCCCCAGCATTTT
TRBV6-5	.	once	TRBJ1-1	CASSYDGLGTEAFF	TGTGCCAGCAGTTACGATGGGCTTGGTACTGAAGCTTTCTTT
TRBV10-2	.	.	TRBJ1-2	CASRVNRGLKGGMDGYTF	TGCGCCAGCAGGGTAAACAGAGGCCTGAAGGGTGGAATGGATGGCTACACCTTC
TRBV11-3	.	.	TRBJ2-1	CASSLDNFWDEQFF	TGTGCCAGCAGCTTAGACAATTTTTGGGATGAGCAGTTCTTC
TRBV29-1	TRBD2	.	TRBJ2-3	CSVTGTSGGGPDPDTQYF	TGCAGCGTGACCGGGACTAGCGGGGGAGGGCCCGATCCAGATACGCAGTATTTT
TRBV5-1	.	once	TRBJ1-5	CASSGGDNQPQHF	TGCGCCAGCAGCGGGGGGGATAATCAGCCCCAGCATTTT
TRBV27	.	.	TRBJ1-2	CASSSGSYGYTF	TGTGCCAGCAGCTCAGGGTCTTACGGCTACACCTTC
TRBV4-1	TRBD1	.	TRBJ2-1	CASSQEDRGSYNEQFF	TGCGCCAGCAGCCAAGAGGACAGGGGGTCGTACAATGAGCAGTTCTTC
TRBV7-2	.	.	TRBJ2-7	CASSPRTLTSYEQYF	TGTGCCAGCAGCCCCCGGACTCTTACCTCCTACGAGCAGTACTTC
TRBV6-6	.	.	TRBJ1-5	CASSANSNQPQHF	TGTGCCAGCAGTGCGAATAGCAATCAGCCCCAGCATTTT
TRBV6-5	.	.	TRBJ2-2	CASSYGGDTGELFF	TGTGCCAGCAGTTACGGTGGAGACACCGGGGAGCTGTTTTTT
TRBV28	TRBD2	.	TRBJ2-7	CASSPETGLDDEQYF	TGTGCCAGCAGTCCAGAAACCGGACTAGACGACGAGCAGTACTTC
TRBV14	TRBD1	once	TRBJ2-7	CASSHLQGDEQYF	TGTGCCAGCAGCCACCTACAGGGGGACGAGCAGTACTTC
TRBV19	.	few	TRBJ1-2	CASSIQGDSYGYTF	TGTGCCAGTAGTATACAGGGAGATTCCTATGGCTACACCTTC
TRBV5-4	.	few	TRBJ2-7	CASSINSYEQYF	TGTGCCAGCAGCATAAACAGCTACGAGCAGTACTTC
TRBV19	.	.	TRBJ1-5	CASTQGSRQPQHF	TGTGCCAGTACCCAAGGCAGCCGCCAGCCCCAGCATTTT
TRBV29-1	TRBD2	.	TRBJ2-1	CSVETGLAVSEQFF	TGCAGCGTTGAGACCGGACTAGCGGTAAGCGAGCAGTTCTTC
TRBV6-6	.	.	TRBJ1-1	CASSPDGRGAEAFF	TGTGCCAGCAGCCCGGACGGTCGGGGGGCTGAAGCTTTCTTT
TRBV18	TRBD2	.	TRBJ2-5	CASSPPGLAGAVQETQYF	TGTGCCAGCTCACCACCGGGACTAGCGGGAGCGGTCCAAGAGACCCAGTACTTC
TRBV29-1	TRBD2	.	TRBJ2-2	CSPRKASGENTGELFF	TGCAGCCCCCGAAAGGCTAGCGGCGAAAACACCGGGGAGCTGTTTTTT